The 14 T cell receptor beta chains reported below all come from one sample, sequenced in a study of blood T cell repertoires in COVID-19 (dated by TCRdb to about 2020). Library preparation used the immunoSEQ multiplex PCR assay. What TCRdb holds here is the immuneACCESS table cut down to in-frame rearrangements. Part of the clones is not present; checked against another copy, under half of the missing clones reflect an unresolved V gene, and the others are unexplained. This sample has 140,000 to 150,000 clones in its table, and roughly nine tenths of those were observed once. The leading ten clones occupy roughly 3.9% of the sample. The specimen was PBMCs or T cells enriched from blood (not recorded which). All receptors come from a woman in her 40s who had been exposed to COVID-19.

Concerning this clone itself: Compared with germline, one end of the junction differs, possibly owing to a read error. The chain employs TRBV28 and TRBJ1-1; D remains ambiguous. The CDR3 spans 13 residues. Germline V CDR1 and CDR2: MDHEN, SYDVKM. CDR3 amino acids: CASSSPYTEGPWF. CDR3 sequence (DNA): TGTGCCAGCAGTTCTCCTTATACAGAGGGCCCATGGTTC.

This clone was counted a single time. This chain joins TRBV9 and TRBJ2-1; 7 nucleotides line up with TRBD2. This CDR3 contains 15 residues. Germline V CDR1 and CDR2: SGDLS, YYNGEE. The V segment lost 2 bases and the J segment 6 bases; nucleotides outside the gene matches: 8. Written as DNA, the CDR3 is TGTGCCAGCAGCGTGGGCGGGAGTGGGTCCAATGAGCAGTTCTTC. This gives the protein CASSVGGSGSNEQFF. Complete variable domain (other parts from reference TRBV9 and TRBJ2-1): DSGVTQTPKHLITATGQRVTLRCSPRSGDLSVYWYQQSLDQGLQFLIQYYNGEERAKGNILERFSAQQFPDLHSELNLSSLELGDSALYFCASSVGGSGSNEQFFGPGTRLTVL.

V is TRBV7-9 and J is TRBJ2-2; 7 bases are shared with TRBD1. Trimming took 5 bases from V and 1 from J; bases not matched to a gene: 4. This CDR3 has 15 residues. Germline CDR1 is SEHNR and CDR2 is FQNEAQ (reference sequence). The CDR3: CASSRRDRNTGELFF. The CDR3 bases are TGTGCCAGCAGCCGTCGGGACAGGAACACCGGGGAGCTGTTTTTT.

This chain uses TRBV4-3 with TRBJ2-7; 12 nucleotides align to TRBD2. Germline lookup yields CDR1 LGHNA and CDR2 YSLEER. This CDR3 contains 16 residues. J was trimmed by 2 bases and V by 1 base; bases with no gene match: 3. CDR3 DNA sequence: TGCGCCAGCAGCCAAGGGGGACTAGCGGGCGCCTACGAGCAGTACTTC. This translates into CASSQGGLAGAYEQYF.

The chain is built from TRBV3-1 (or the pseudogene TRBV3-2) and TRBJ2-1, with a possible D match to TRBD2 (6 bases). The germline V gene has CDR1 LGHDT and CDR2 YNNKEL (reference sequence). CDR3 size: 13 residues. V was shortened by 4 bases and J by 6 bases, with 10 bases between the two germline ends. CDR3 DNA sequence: TGTGCCAGCAGCCTTACGGGAGTCAATGAGCAGTTCTTC. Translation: CASSLTGVNEQFF.

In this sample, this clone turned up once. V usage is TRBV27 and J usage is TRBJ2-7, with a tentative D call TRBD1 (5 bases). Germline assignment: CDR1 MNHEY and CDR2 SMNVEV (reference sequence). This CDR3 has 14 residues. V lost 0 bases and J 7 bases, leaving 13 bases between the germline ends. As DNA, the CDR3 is TGTGCCAGCAGTTTATCGTGGCAGGGTGGAGAGCAGTACTTC. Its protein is CASSLSWQGGEQYF.

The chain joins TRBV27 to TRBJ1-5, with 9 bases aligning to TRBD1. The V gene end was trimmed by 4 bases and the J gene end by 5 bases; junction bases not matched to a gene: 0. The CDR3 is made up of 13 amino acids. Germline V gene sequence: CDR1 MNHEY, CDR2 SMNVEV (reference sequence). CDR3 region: CASSWTGDQPQHF. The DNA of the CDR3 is TGTGCCAGCAGTTGGACAGGGGATCAGCCCCAGCATTTT.

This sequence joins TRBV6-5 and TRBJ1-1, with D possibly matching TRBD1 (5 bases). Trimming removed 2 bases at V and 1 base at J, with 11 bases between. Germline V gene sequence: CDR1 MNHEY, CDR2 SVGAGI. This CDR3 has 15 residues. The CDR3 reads CASSYGGAKNTEAFF. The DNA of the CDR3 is TGTGCCAGCAGTTACGGAGGGGCGAAGAACACTGAAGCTTTCTTT.

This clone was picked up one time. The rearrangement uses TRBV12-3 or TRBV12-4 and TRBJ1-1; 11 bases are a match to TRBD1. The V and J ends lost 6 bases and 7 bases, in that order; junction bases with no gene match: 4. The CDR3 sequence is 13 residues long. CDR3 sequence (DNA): TGTGCCAGCAGACCCGGGACAGGGGGTGAAGCTTTCTTT. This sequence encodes CASRPGTGGEAFF.

The CDR3 DNA is TGTGCCAGCTCAGCCTTACTCGGCACAGATACGCAGTATTTT. Its translation is CASSALLGTDTQYF. The V call is TRBV18, the J call TRBJ2-3; D unresolved. Germline V gene sequence: CDR1 KGHSH, CDR2 LQKENI. V lost 5 bases and J 1 base, leaving 10 bases between the germline ends. The CDR3 is made up of 14 amino acids.

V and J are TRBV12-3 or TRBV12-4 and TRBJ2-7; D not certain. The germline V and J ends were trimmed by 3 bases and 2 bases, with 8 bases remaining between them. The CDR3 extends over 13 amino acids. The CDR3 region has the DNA TGTGCCAGCAGTTTTGAGGCAACCTACGAGCAGTACTTC. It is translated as CASSFEATYEQYF.

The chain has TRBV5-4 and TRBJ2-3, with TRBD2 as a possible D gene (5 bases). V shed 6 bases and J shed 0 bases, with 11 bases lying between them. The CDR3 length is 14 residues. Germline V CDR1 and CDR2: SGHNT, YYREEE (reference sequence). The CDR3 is CASNIALSTDTQYF. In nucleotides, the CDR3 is TGTGCCAGCAACATAGCGTTAAGCACAGATACGCAGTATTTT. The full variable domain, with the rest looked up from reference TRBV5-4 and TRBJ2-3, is ETGVTQSPTHLIKTRGQQVTLRCSSQSGHNTVSWYQQALGQGPQFIFQYYREEENGRGNFPPRFSGLQFPNYSSELNVNALELDDSALYLCASNIALSTDTQYFGPGTRLTVL.

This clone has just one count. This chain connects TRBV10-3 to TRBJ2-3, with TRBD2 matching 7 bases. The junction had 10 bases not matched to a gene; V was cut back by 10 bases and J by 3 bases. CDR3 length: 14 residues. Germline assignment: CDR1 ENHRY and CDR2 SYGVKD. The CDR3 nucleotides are TGTGCCACCTCGGGCAGCGGGAAAACAGATACGCAGTATTTT. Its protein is CATSGSGKTDTQYF.

The DNA for the CDR3 is TGTGCCAGCAGCTTATTCAGGACTCTAAACACCGGGGAGCTGTTTTTT. It yields the protein CASSLFRTLNTGELFF. The gene calls are TRBV11-2 and TRBJ2-2; D might be TRBD2 (5 bases). Deletions cut 2 bases from V and 2 bases from J, with 12 bases between. CDR1 SGHAT and CDR2 FQNNGV come from the germline V gene. CDR3 size: 16 residues. The full variable domain, with the rest looked up from reference TRBV11-2 and TRBJ2-2, is EAGVAQSPRYKIIEKRQSVAFWCNPISGHATLYWYQQILGQGPKLLIQFQNNGVVDDSQLPKDRFSAERLKGVDSTLKIQPAKLEDSAVYLCASSLFRTLNTGELFFGEGSRLTVL.